A single sample is the source of the 17 T cell receptor beta chains below, sequenced in a study of T cells in Graves' hyperthyroidism and ophthalmopathy. Regions amplified from RNA transcripts were the TCR beta CDR3 regions. The HTBI primer set served for first-round RT-PCR of the TCR CDR3. From the multiplex PCR reads, TCRdb called clonotypes with MiXCR, one entry per CDR3 protein. Counted here are 350,000 to 450,000 distinct CDR3 sequences, about 15% occurring once; the ten biggest clones make up approximately 10%. The sequencing input was blood. The receptors come from a woman aged 55-69 years with Graves' hyperthyroidism.

This clonotype has a count of ten or more. V is TRBV20-1 and J is TRBJ2-7; unclear D gene. This CDR3 has 14 amino acids. Germline V CDR1 and CDR2: DFQATT, SNEGSKA (reference sequence). V lost 0 bases to trimming and J lost 2 bases, with 11 bases between them. CDR3 sequence reads: CSARDYKGTYEQYF. The DNA for the CDR3 is TGCAGTGCTAGAGATTATAAGGGCACCTACGAGCAGTACTTC.

This clonotype came up many times. This sequence joins TRBV3-1 and TRBJ2-7; D tentatively fits TRBD1 or TRBD2 (5 bases each). Germline loops: CDR1 LGHDT, CDR2 YNNKEL (reference sequence). The CDR3 consists of 12 residues. Trimming pared 4 bases from V and 7 bases from J, leaving 11 bases between. The CDR3 DNA reads TGTGCCAGCAGCCTTAGTGAGGGGGAGCAGTACTTC. This sequence encodes CASSLSEGEQYF.

This clonotype has at least ten counts. The J gene is TRBJ2-1, the V gene TRBV10-2; D uncertain. V was pared by 5 bases and J by 9 bases, with 8 bases between. CDR3 length equals 11 residues. CDR1 WSHSY and CDR2 SAAADI come from the germline V gene. This CDR3 is CASSKETEQFF. The CDR3 DNA sequence: TGCGCCAGCAGTAAGGAGACTGAGCAGTTCTTC.

In its sample, this clonotype was seen many times. The chain employs TRBV11-2 and TRBJ1-3; D gene uncertain. This CDR3 is 16 amino acids long. V was trimmed by 5 bases and J by 2 bases, leaving 16 bases between them. The germline gives CDR1 SGHAT, CDR2 FQNNGV. CDR3 in amino acids: CASSALGSRAGNTIYF. CDR3 bases: TGTGCCAGCAGCGCCTTGGGCTCTAGGGCTGGAAACACCATATATTTT.

This clonotype was seen ten or more times. This chain uses TRBV6-2 or TRBV6-3 with TRBJ1-2; the D is unclear. CDR1 MNHEY and CDR2 SVGEGT come from the germline V gene. The CDR3 is made up of 15 amino acids. The V and J ends lost 4 bases and 0 bases respectively, with 12 bases between them. CDR3 nucleotide sequence: TGTGCCAGCAGTTCCCCGGACGGTCCTAACTATGGCTACACCTTC. Translated: CASSSPDGPNYGYTF.

In its sample, this clonotype was seen many times. CDR3 sequence (DNA): TGTGCCAGCAGCCCTTTGGCGCGGACCTACGAGCAGTACTTC. Its translation: CASSPLARTYEQYF. The chain employs TRBV3-1 and TRBJ2-7; no clear D gene. V was pared by 4 bases and J by 2 bases, with 12 bases between. This CDR3 has 14 amino acids. The germline V gene has CDR1 LGHDT and CDR2 YNNKEL (reference sequence).

This clonotype was counted many times. V is TRBV11-3 and J is TRBJ2-6; 7 bases line up with TRBD2. The V gene's germline CDR1 is SGHNT and CDR2 YENEEA. V trimming: 3 bases; J trimming: 2 bases; junction bases outside the gene matches: 1. This CDR3 region has 15 residues. CDR3 sequence (DNA): TGTGCCAGCAGCTTGGGGACTACTGGGGCCAACGTCCTGACTTTC. It encodes CASSLGTTGANVLTF.

This clonotype was recorded at least ten times. The chain employs TRBV3-1 and TRBJ2-3; D is undetermined. Germline CDR1 and CDR2: LGHDT and YNNKEL (reference sequence). This CDR3 spans 13 amino acids. V lost 3 bases, J lost 1 base, and 5 bases lay in between. The CDR3 nucleotides are TGTGCCAGCAGCCACAGCGGCACAGATACGCAGTATTTT. Amino acid sequence: CASSHSGTDTQYF.

The chain couples TRBV29-1 to TRBJ2-2; 8 bases are shared with TRBD2. Trimming removed 3 bases from V and 7 bases from J; junction bases left unmatched: 4. The CDR3 is made up of 13 amino acids. Germline loops: CDR1 SQVTM, CDR2 ANQGSEA. The CDR3 DNA sequence: TGCAGCGTTGAGGTTAGCGGGAACGGGGAGCTGTTTTTT. As protein: CSVEVSGNGELFF.

This clonotype was recorded many times. This chain's CDR3 is CASSTSRAYNEQFF. In DNA, the CDR3 is TGTGCCAGTTCCACTAGCCGCGCCTACAATGAGCAGTTCTTC. This rearrangement joins TRBV13 to TRBJ2-1; D possibly corresponds to TRBD2 (6 bases). The V gene's germline CDR1 is PRHDT and CDR2 FYEKMQ (reference sequence). V lost 9 bases, J lost 2 bases, and 14 bases lay in between. CDR3 length: 14 amino acids.

In this sample, this clonotype turned up many times. This chain joins TRBV13 and TRBJ2-7; D is possibly TRBD1 (7 bases). Trimming pared 4 bases from V and 5 bases from J, leaving 24 bases between. The CDR3 loop spans 17 amino acids. The V gene's germline CDR1 is PRHDT and CDR2 FYEKMQ (reference sequence). CDR3 sequence: CASSSLIGRDSDDEQYF. The CDR3 DNA reads as TGTGCCAGCAGCTCCCTAATCGGGCGGGACAGTGACGACGAGCAGTACTTC.

As regards this clonotype: A read error is possible here, since a much larger clone lies one base away. The chain joins TRBV18 to TRBJ2-3, with 8 nucleotides matching TRBD1. After removal of 4 bases from V and 1 base from J, the junction contained 10 bases not matched to a gene. The CDR3 is made up of 17 amino acids. From germline, CDR1 is KGHSH and CDR2 LQKENI. The CDR3 region has the DNA TGTGCCAGCTCACTGCGGGGCAGGGGGCTGGGCACAGATACGCAGTATTTT. Translation: CASSLRGRGLGTDTQYF.

V is TRBV29-1 and J is TRBJ1-1; D gene ambiguous. V was trimmed by 6 bases and J by 4 bases, leaving 15 bases between them. The germline CDR1 and CDR2 sequences are SQVTM and ANQGSEA. There are 13 residues in the CDR3. The CDR3 bases are TGCAGCGTCCGGGATCCCACCGTCACTGAAGCTTTCTTT. Protein: CSVRDPTVTEAFF. The full variable domain, its missing parts supplied by reference TRBV29-1 and TRBJ1-1, is SAVISQKPSRDICQRGTSLTIQCQVDSQVTMMFWYRQQPGQSLTLIATANQGSEATYESGFVIDKFPISRPNLTFSTLTVSNMSPEDSSIYLCSVRDPTVTEAFFGQGTRLTVV.

This clonotype was observed at least ten times. The V call is TRBV12-3 or TRBV12-4, the J call TRBJ1-2, with D hard to call. The CDR3 spans 11 residues. V lost 2 bases and J lost 8, with 6 bases in between. The CDR3 bases are TGTGCCAGCAGTTTACGGAACGGCTACACCTTC. Translation: CASSLRNGYTF.

This clonotype was recorded at least ten times. A junction end diverges from the germline sequence, so it may reflect a read error. The chain has TRBV28 and TRBJ1-2; the D is unclear. Germline assignment: CDR1 MDHEN and CDR2 SYDVKM. The CDR3 has 14 residues. This CDR3 is CASTLWTDNYGYTF. As DNA, the CDR3 is TGTGCCAGCACTTTATGGACGGATAACTATGGCTACACCTTC.

This clonotype was counted at least ten times. The rearrangement uses TRBV5-1 and TRBJ1-1; no reliable D call. The V gene lost 0 bases and the J gene lost 3 bases, with 9 bases spanning the gap. Germline CDR1 and CDR2: SGHRS and YFSETQ. The CDR3 consists of 14 residues. CDR3 region: CASSLETWDTEAFF. The CDR3 DNA follows: TGCGCCAGCAGCTTGGAAACTTGGGACACTGAAGCTTTCTTT.

This clonotype was detected ten times or more. This chain joins TRBV12-3 or TRBV12-4 and TRBJ2-2, with TRBD2 identical over 12 bases. This CDR3 has 20 residues. Unmatched junction bases numbered 18, after V lost 5 bases and J lost 5 bases. The DNA of the CDR3 is TGTGCCAGCAGTCTCACCCCCCCCCCACTAGCGGGAGGCTGGACCGGGGAGCTGTTTTTT. Translating it yields CASSLTPPPLAGGWTGELFF.